Shown below are 32 T cell receptor beta chains from a single sample sequenced in a study of blood T cell repertoires in COVID-19. Repertoires were generated with immunoSEQ multiplex PCR, while TCRdb's copy carries only in-frame clones and drops some. The sample contains 230,000 or so clones, 86% of which appear only once. Sequencing input: PBMCs or T cells enriched from blood (not recorded which). All receptors come from a woman aged 40-49 years with acute COVID-19.

The J gene is TRBJ1-4, the V gene TRBV30; unclear D gene. Trimming took off 3 bases at V and 4 bases at J, with 21 bases between the two ends. The CDR3 extends over 17 amino acids. In germline, CDR1 is GTSNPN, CDR2 SVGIG (reference sequence). The CDR3 loop reads CAWRPKLRAGFNEKLFF. The CDR3 DNA is TGTGCCTGGAGGCCTAAATTGAGAGCCGGGTTTAATGAAAAACTGTTTTTT. Looking up the rest from reference TRBV30 and TRBJ1-4 gives the full variable domain: SQTIHQWPATLVQPVGSPLSLECTVEGTSNPNLYWYRQAAGRGLQLLFYSVGIGQISSEVPQNLSASRPQDRQFILSSKKLLLSDSGFYLCAWRPKLRAGFNEKLFFGSGTQLSVL.

This clone came up a few times. V gene TRBV6-2 or TRBV6-3 combines with J gene TRBJ2-6; 8 nucleotides align to TRBD2. The CDR3 contains 18 residues. CDR1 and CDR2 from the germline V gene are MNHEY and SVGEGT. The trim removed 3 bases at V and 0 bases at J, leaving 7 bases unmatched. CDR3 amino acids: CASSYGLGTSSGANVLTF. CDR3 sequence (DNA): TGTGCCAGCAGTTATGGACTAGGGACTAGCTCTGGGGCCAACGTCCTGACTTTC.

This rearrangement joins TRBV7-3 to TRBJ1-1; possibly TRBD1 for D (5 bases). Germline V gives CDR1 SGHTA, CDR2 FQGTGA. Deletions cut 0 bases from V and 7 bases from J, with 9 bases between. The CDR3 has 13 amino acids. In nucleotides, the CDR3 is TGTGCCAGCAGCTTAACGGGGGGGAGTGAAGCTTTCTTT. This translates into CASSLTGGSEAFF.

This chain joins TRBV3-1 (or the pseudogene TRBV3-2) and TRBJ2-6; TRBD2 aligns across 7 bases. V was clipped by 3 bases and J by 0 bases; unmatched bases: 5. Germline V gene data show CDR1 as LGHDT and CDR2 as YNNKEL (reference sequence). The CDR3 extends over 17 amino acids. The DNA of the CDR3 is TGTGCCAGCAGCCAGGGGGGGATAAGCTCTGGGGCCAACGTCCTGACTTTC. Residues: CASSQGGISSGANVLTF.

The chain combines TRBV24-1 with TRBJ1-1; D may be TRBD1 (5 bases). V was trimmed by 10 bases and J by 1 base, leaving 18 bases between them. There are 15 residues in the CDR3. The V gene's germline CDR1 is KGHDR and CDR2 SFDVKD. This chain's CDR3 is CATAYGALRNTEAFF. The CDR3 DNA reads as TGTGCCACGGCCTATGGGGCGCTTAGGAACACTGAAGCTTTCTTT.

V is TRBV5-1 and J is TRBJ1-2; no clear D. V lost 3 bases to trimming and J lost 4 bases, with 7 bases between them. The CDR3 consists of 12 residues. Per the germline V gene, CDR1 is SGHRS and CDR2 is YFSETQ. The CDR3 nucleotides read TGCGCCAGCAGCTCGGGTTCCTATGGCTACACCTTC. It encodes CASSSGSYGYTF. The whole variable domain, filled in from reference TRBV5-1 and TRBJ1-2, reads KAGVTQTPRYLIKTRGQQVTLSCSPISGHRSVSWYQQTPGQGLQFLFEYFSETQRNKGNFPGRFSGRQFSNSRSEMNVSTLELGDSALYLCASSSGSYGYTFGSGTRLTVV.

The rearrangement uses TRBV7-9 and TRBJ1-5, with D possibly TRBD1 on 5 matching bases. With 1 base removed from V and 6 bases from J, the gap between germline ends came to 7 bases. The length of the CDR3 is 13 residues. Per germline, CDR1 SEHNR and CDR2 FQNEAQ (reference sequence). The CDR3 loop is CASSLGGGQPQHF. The DNA for the CDR3 is TGTGCCAGCAGCTTAGGGGGGGGTCAGCCCCAGCATTTT.

This clone was detected once. This chain uses TRBV24-1 with TRBJ1-1; D gene uncertain. CDR1 is KGHDR and CDR2 is SFDVKD in the germline V gene. Trimming shortened V by 4 bases and J by 5 bases, and 16 bases separated the two germline ends. The CDR3 extends over 15 amino acids. CDR3 amino acids: CATSDPTKPWTEAFF. The DNA for the CDR3 is TGTGCCACCAGTGACCCCACGAAGCCGTGGACTGAAGCTTTCTTT.

The V call is TRBV7-6, the J call TRBJ1-6; D remains unclear. The CDR3 runs to 14 residues. V was shortened by 2 bases and J by 5 bases, with 7 bases between the two germline ends. CDR1 is SGHVS and CDR2 is FNYEAQ in the germline V gene. CDR3 residues: CASSLQRNNSPLHF. The CDR3 DNA reads TGTGCCAGCAGCTTACAGAGGAATAATTCACCCCTCCACTTT.

The V and J genes are TRBV13 and TRBJ2-1; 9 bases are shared with TRBD2. This CDR3 spans 17 amino acids. Trimming removed 5 bases from V and 6 bases from J; junction bases left unmatched: 14. Germline CDR1 reads PRHDT; CDR2 reads FYEKMQ (reference sequence). The CDR3 here is CASSGVGGGATANEQFF. The CDR3 nucleotides are TGTGCCAGCAGCGGCGTGGGCGGGGGGGCCACGGCCAATGAGCAGTTCTTC.

The chain carries TRBV6-6 and TRBJ1-5, with 7 nucleotides matching TRBD1. Per germline, CDR1 MNHNY and CDR2 SVGAGI (reference sequence). V shed 2 bases and J 2 bases; nucleotides not matched to a gene: 0. The CDR3 spans 14 residues. In DNA, the CDR3 is TGTGCCAGCAGTTACCAGGGGGGCAATCAGCCCCAGCATTTT. This encodes CASSYQGGNQPQHF.

This chain connects TRBV3-1 (or the pseudogene TRBV3-2) to TRBJ2-7; D might be TRBD2 (5 bases). The CDR3 length is 13 residues. Germline values: CDR1 LGHDT, CDR2 YNNKEL (reference sequence). V lost 5 bases and J lost 1, with 9 bases in between. The DNA of the CDR3 is TGTGCCAGCAGCGGAGGCACGTCCTACGAGCAGTACTTC. Protein sequence: CASSGGTSYEQYF.

This clone was detected only a few times. The chain links TRBV20-1 to TRBJ1-3; weak D call: TRBD1 (5 bases). V gave up 5 bases and J gave up 4 bases, with 6 bases separating them. CDR1 and CDR2 (germline): DFQATT, SNEGSKA (reference sequence). The CDR3 is made up of 11 amino acids. The CDR3 is CSAHRGNTIYF. The DNA for the CDR3 is TGCAGTGCTCACAGGGGAAACACCATATATTTT.

The chain employs TRBV11-2 and TRBJ1-2; possibly TRBD1 for D (6 bases). V dropped 4 bases and J dropped 2 bases, with 14 bases sitting between them. Germline lookup yields CDR1 SGHAT and CDR2 FQNNGV. This CDR3 contains 15 residues. Here the CDR3 DNA reads TGTGCCAGCAGCTCCTTGCCTACAGGGAACTATGGCTACACCTTC. This encodes CASSSLPTGNYGYTF.

The V and J genes are TRBV29-1 and TRBJ1-1; 8 bases agree with TRBD1. Per the germline V gene, CDR1 is SQVTM and CDR2 is ANQGSEA. V gave up 5 bases and J gave up 4 bases; unmatched junction bases: 9. The CDR3 contains 14 residues. CDR3 in amino acids: CSVIPATGGTEAFF. CDR3 bases: TGCAGCGTTATACCCGCCACAGGGGGCACTGAAGCTTTCTTT.

The chain employs TRBV5-1 and TRBJ1-4; 7 bases align to TRBD1. J lost 7 bases, V lost 4 bases, and 7 bases had no gene match. Germline loops: CDR1 SGHRS, CDR2 YFSETQ. CDR3 size: 14 residues. The CDR3: CASSNTGDREKLFF. CDR3 in DNA: TGCGCCAGCAGCAATACAGGGGACCGTGAAAAACTGTTTTTT.

This clone was seen only a few times. The chain combines TRBV18 with TRBJ1-1, with 11 bases lining up with TRBD1. The junction had 10 bases not matched to a gene; V was cut back by 3 bases and J by 4 bases. The CDR3 spans 17 residues. Germline assignment: CDR1 KGHSH and CDR2 LQKENI. In nucleotides, the CDR3 is TGTGCCAGCTCACCGCGGACAGGGGGCGCAATTGGCACTGAAGCTTTCTTT. Protein sequence: CASSPRTGGAIGTEAFF. The entire variable domain, with the rest obtained from reference TRBV18 and TRBJ1-1, is as follows: NAGVMQNPRHLVRRRGQEARLRCSPMKGHSHVYWYRQLPEEGLKFMVYLQKENIIDESGMPKERFSAEFPKEGPSILRIQQVVRGDSAAYFCASSPRTGGAIGTEAFFGQGTRLTVV.

This sequence joins TRBV3-1 (or the pseudogene TRBV3-2) and TRBJ2-4; D perhaps matches TRBD1 (6 bases). Germline V CDR1 and CDR2: LGHDT, YNNKEL (reference sequence). This CDR3 has 15 amino acids. Between the trimmed V and J ends, which lost 5 bases and 0 bases, there was a span of 11 bases. CDR3 coding DNA: TGTGCCAGCAGCTTCGCAGGGGTAGCCAAAAACATTCAGTACTTC. It translates to CASSFAGVAKNIQYF.

The chain carries TRBV5-1 and TRBJ1-2, with TRBD1 identical over 8 bases. Per the germline V gene, CDR1 is SGHRS and CDR2 is YFSETQ. This CDR3 spans 15 amino acids. The junction had 7 bases not matched to a gene; V was cut back by 4 bases and J by 2 bases. CDR3 in amino acids: CASSGAGGANYGYTF. For the CDR3, the DNA is TGCGCCAGCAGCGGGGCAGGGGGCGCGAACTATGGCTACACCTTC.

This CDR3 reads CASSPSRGSGYTF. CDR3 sequence (DNA): TGTGCCAGCTCACCAAGCAGGGGATCTGGCTACACCTTC. The chain links TRBV18 to TRBJ1-2; a possible D gene is TRBD1 (6 bases). Germline CDR1 and CDR2: KGHSH and LQKENI. The CDR3 totals 13 residues. The V end was cut by 2 bases, the J end by 7 bases, with 11 bases between.

The V and J genes are TRBV3-1 (or the pseudogene TRBV3-2) and TRBJ1-5; 11 bases fit TRBD1. Germline trimming cut 2 bases from V and 6 bases from J; bases unmatched to any gene: 9. Germline V gene lookup returns CDR1 LGHDT and CDR2 YNNKEL (reference sequence). This CDR3 contains 17 residues. This chain's CDR3 is CASSQYTPGTGGQPQHF. CDR3 DNA: TGTGCCAGCAGCCAATATACTCCCGGGACAGGGGGTCAGCCCCAGCATTTT.

The chain has TRBV19 and TRBJ2-2, with 9 nucleotides matching TRBD2. V dropped 3 bases and J dropped 6; count of bases not matched to a gene: 8. The germline V gene encodes CDR1 LNHDA and CDR2 SQIVND (reference sequence). CDR3 size: 16 residues. The CDR3 protein is CASSITARGGPGELFF. For the CDR3, the DNA is TGTGCCAGTAGTATTACGGCGCGGGGGGGGCCCGGGGAGCTGTTTTTT.

The chain employs TRBV27 and TRBJ2-3; possibly TRBD2 for D (6 bases). The V and J ends lost 9 bases and 0 bases respectively, with 16 bases between them. This CDR3 is 15 amino acids long. The germline V gene has CDR1 MNHEY and CDR2 SMNVEV (reference sequence). As DNA, the CDR3 is TGTGCCAGTAATTTCGGGGGATCTAGCACAGATACGCAGTATTTT. It yields the protein CASNFGGSSTDTQYF.

The gene calls are TRBV14 and TRBJ2-7, with D possibly TRBD2 on 5 matching bases. The germline CDR1 and CDR2 sequences are SGHDN and FVKESK. CDR3 length: 12 amino acids. V dropped 8 bases and J dropped 2 bases, with 10 bases sitting between them. The CDR3 spells CASRSGAYEQYF. CDR3 coding DNA: TGTGCCAGCCGATCCGGGGCCTACGAGCAGTACTTC.

The chain couples TRBV7-9 to TRBJ1-2; 8 bases line up with TRBD1. There are 14 residues in the CDR3. Germline CDR1 reads SEHNR; CDR2 reads FQNEAQ (reference sequence). Unmatched junction bases numbered 10, after V lost 6 bases and J lost 7 bases. This chain's CDR3 is CASRPTGDVGGYTF. CDR3 in DNA: TGTGCCAGCAGACCGACAGGGGACGTAGGTGGCTACACCTTC. Combining the CDR3 with reference TRBV7-9 and TRBJ1-2 gives the whole variable domain DTGVSQNPRHKITKRGQNVTFRCDPISEHNRLYWYRQTLGQGPEFLTYFQNEAQLEKSRLLSDRFSAERPKGSFSTLEIQRTEQGDSAMYLCASRPTGDVGGYTFGSGTRLTVV.

The V gene is TRBV24-1, the J gene TRBJ2-1; 14 bases fit TRBD2. Per the germline V gene, CDR1 is KGHDR and CDR2 is SFDVKD. V was pared by 4 bases and J by 6 bases, with 13 bases of the junction left unmatched. This CDR3 has 19 amino acids. The CDR3 sequence: CATSDPGTPTSGGANEQFF. As DNA, the CDR3 is TGTGCCACCAGTGACCCCGGTACCCCGACTAGCGGGGGGGCCAATGAGCAGTTCTTC.

The chain has TRBV12-3 or TRBV12-4 and TRBJ1-5, with TRBD1 as a possible D gene (5 bases). There are 12 residues in the CDR3. V was trimmed by 5 bases and J by 9 bases, leaving 11 bases between them. DNA of the CDR3: TGTGCCAGCAGTACACAGGTAGGGCCCCAGCATTTT. It codes for CASSTQVGPQHF.

The chain carries TRBV19 and TRBJ1-1; no definite D call. The CDR3 sequence is 14 residues long. Germline V gives CDR1 LNHDA, CDR2 SQIVND (reference sequence). Trimming shortened V by 3 bases and J by 2 bases, and 10 bases separated the two germline ends. The CDR3 is CASSISTENTEAFF. For the CDR3, the DNA is TGTGCCAGTAGTATCTCCACAGAAAACACTGAAGCTTTCTTT.

J is TRBJ1-2 and V is TRBV9; 9 nucleotides line up with TRBD1. V was pared by 0 bases and J by 3 bases, with 6 bases of the junction left unmatched. Per germline, CDR1 SGDLS and CDR2 YYNGEE. The CDR3 runs 16 residues. CDR3 amino acids: CASSVGGTGYDYGYTF. The CDR3 region has the DNA TGTGCCAGCAGCGTAGGTGGGACAGGGTACGACTATGGCTACACCTTC.

The chain employs TRBV9 and TRBJ1-3, with D possibly being TRBD1 (6 bases). This CDR3 is 15 amino acids long. V gave up 2 bases and J gave up 0 bases, with 9 bases separating them. Per the germline V gene, CDR1 is SGDLS and CDR2 is YYNGEE. CDR3 sequence: CASSVSDSSGNTIYF. The CDR3 coding sequence is TGTGCCAGCAGCGTGTCGGACAGCTCTGGAAACACCATATATTTT.

This chain uses TRBV11-2 with TRBJ1-1, with D possibly TRBD1 on 6 matching bases. With 5 bases removed from V and 6 bases from J, the gap between germline ends came to 10 bases. Germline V gives CDR1 SGHAT, CDR2 FQNNGV. This CDR3 region has 12 residues. CDR3 sequence reads: CASSPRQAEAFF. CDR3 DNA: TGTGCCAGCAGCCCAAGACAGGCTGAAGCTTTCTTT.

The J gene is TRBJ1-5, the V gene TRBV6-5; D perhaps matches TRBD1 (5 bases). The length of the CDR3 is 12 residues. V lost 6 bases, J lost 7 bases, and 10 bases lay in between. CDR1 and CDR2 (germline): MNHEY, SVGAGI. As DNA, the CDR3 is TGTGCCAGCAGAGGGGCCCAGCAGCCCCAGCATTTT. This translates into CASRGAQQPQHF.